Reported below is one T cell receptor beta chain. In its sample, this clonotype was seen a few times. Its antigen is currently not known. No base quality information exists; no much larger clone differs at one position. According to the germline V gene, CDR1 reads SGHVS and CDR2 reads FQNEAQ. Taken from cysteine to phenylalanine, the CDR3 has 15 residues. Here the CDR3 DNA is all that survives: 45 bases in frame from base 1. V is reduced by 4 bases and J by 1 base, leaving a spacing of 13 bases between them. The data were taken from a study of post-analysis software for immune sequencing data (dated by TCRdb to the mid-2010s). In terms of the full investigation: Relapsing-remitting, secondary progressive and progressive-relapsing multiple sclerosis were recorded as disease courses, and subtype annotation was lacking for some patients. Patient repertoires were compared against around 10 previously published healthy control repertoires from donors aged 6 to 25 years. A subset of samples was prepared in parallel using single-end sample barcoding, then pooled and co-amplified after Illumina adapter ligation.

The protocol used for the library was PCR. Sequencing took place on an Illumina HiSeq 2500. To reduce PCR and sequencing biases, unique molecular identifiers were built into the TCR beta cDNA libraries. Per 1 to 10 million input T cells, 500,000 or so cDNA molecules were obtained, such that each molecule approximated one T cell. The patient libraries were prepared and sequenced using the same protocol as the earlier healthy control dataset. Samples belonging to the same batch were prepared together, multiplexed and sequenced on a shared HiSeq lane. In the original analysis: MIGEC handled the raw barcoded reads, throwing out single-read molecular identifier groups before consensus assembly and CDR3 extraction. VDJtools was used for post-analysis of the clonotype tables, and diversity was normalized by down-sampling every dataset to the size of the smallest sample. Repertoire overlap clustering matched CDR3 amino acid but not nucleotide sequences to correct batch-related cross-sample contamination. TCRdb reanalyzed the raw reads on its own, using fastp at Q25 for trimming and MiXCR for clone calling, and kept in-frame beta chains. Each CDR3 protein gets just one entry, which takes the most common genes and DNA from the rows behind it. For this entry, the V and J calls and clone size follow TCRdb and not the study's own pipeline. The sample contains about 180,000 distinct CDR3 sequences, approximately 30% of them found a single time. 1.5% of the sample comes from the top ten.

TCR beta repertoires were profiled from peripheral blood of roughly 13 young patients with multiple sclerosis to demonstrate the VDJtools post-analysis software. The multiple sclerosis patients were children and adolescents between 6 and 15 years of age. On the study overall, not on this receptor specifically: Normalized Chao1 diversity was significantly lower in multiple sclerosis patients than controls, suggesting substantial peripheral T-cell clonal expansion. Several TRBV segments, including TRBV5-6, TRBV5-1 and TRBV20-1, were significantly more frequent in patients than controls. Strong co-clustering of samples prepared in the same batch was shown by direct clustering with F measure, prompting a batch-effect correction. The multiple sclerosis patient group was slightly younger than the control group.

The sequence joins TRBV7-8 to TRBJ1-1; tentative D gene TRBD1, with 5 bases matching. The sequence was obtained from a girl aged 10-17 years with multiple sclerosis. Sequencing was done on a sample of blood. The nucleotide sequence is TGTGCCAGCAGCTGGAGTTCGAGGGGGAACACTGAAGCTTTCTTT. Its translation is CASSWSSRGNTEAFF.